The 14 T cell receptor beta chains in this list originate from one sample, sequenced in a study of regulatory T cells in long-lasting Graves disease. Time point defined: newly diagnosed GD, antithyroid drugs for less than 3 months. PBMC-extracted RNA yielded the TCR library. According to the study, TCR beta libraries were built with iRepertoire HTBI primers and CDR3-region Arm-PCR. TCRdb redid the calling of the multiplex PCR reads with MiXCR, one entry per CDR3 protein. The sample has 410,000 or so distinct CDR3 sequences, more than 13% seen once. The same data also went into a second study, on T cells in Graves' hyperthyroidism and ophthalmopathy.

The sequencing used peripheral blood mononuclear cells (PBMCs), collected at new diagnosis, from a patient treated with antithyroid drugs. All receptors come from a woman aged 25 to 39 with Graves disease.

This clonotype was detected many times. The V and J genes are TRBV7-2 and TRBJ2-2; 8 bases are a match to TRBD2. The CDR3 is 16 residues long. The germline V gene has CDR1 SGHTA and CDR2 FQGNSA. V lost 5 bases and J lost 0; bases outside the gene matches: 5. The chain's CDR3 is CASSMRLAPNTGELFF. In nucleotides, the CDR3 is TGTGCCAGCAGCATGCGACTAGCGCCGAACACCGGGGAGCTGTTTTTT.

This clonotype was detected ten times or more. The chain links TRBV12-3 or TRBV12-4 to TRBJ1-1; TRBD1 matches at 10 bases. This CDR3 is 14 amino acids long. J lost 6 bases, V lost 6 bases, and 7 bases had no gene match. In nucleotides, the CDR3 is TGTGCCAGCAGGGCCGACAGGGGGCGTCCTGAAGCTTTCTTT. Residues: CASRADRGRPEAFF.

The table lists this clonotype with a few counts. J is TRBJ2-1 and V is TRBV5-6; no clear D gene. The CDR3 runs 13 residues. V was cut by 0 bases and J by 9 bases, with 10 bases left in between. The germline V gene has CDR1 SGHDT and CDR2 YYEEEE. The DNA of the CDR3 is TGTGCCAGCAGCTTGGAAGCCCCGGGTGAGCAGTTCTTC. Residues: CASSLEAPGEQFF.

This clonotype was recorded many times. V usage is TRBV20-1 and J usage is TRBJ2-3; weak D call: TRBD2 (6 bases). Per germline, CDR1 DFQATT and CDR2 SNEGSKA (reference sequence). The CDR3 sequence is 13 residues long. V lost 3 bases and J lost 1, with 8 bases in between. CDR3 amino acids: CSAREGRTDTQYF. In nucleotides, the CDR3 is TGCAGTGCTAGGGAGGGCCGCACAGATACGCAGTATTTT.

This clonotype was detected ten times or more. The V gene is TRBV12-3 or TRBV12-4, the J gene TRBJ2-3; 12 bases fit TRBD2. The junction had 5 bases not matched to a gene; V was cut back by 6 bases and J by 4 bases. The CDR3 is 15 residues long. The CDR3 reads CASRRLAGVPDTQYF. The CDR3 nucleotides are TGTGCCAGCAGAAGACTAGCGGGAGTCCCAGATACGCAGTATTTT.

The chain recombines TRBV11-2 with TRBJ2-7, with 7 bases matching TRBD1. Unmatched junction bases numbered 3, after V lost 5 bases and J lost 2 bases. Germline lookup yields CDR1 SGHAT and CDR2 FQNNGV. The CDR3 covers 13 residues. The CDR3 is CASSNTGAYEQYF. Written as DNA, the CDR3 is TGTGCCAGCAGCAACACAGGGGCCTACGAGCAGTACTTC.

In this sample, this clonotype turned up a few times. The rearrangement uses TRBV28 and TRBJ2-7, with D possibly called TRBD1 or TRBD2 (5 bases each). V was pared by 5 bases and J by 3 bases, with 17 bases between. Per the germline V gene, CDR1 is MDHEN and CDR2 is SYDVKM. The CDR3 is 15 residues long. The CDR3 sequence is CASSLGDITDYEQYF. CDR3 DNA sequence: TGTGCCAGCAGTCTGGGGGATATCACGGACTACGAGCAGTACTTC.

This clonotype was seen many times. This chain uses TRBV18 with TRBJ1-5; perhaps TRBD1 as D (5 bases). CDR1 and CDR2 from the germline V gene are KGHSH and LQKENI. The ends were cut back, 3 bases at V and 9 bases at J, with 15 bases in the middle. The CDR3 spans 14 residues. CDR3 coding DNA: TGTGCCAGCTCACCCGGGGGGAAATCAGCGCCCCAGCATTTT. Encoded protein: CASSPGGKSAPQHF.

Many counts were recorded for this clonotype. The chain carries TRBV7-2 and TRBJ2-7; D is ambiguous. In germline, CDR1 is SGHTA, CDR2 FQGNSA. The V and J ends lost 3 bases and 6 bases respectively, with 9 bases between them. This CDR3 spans 12 amino acids. CDR3 DNA: TGTGCCAGCAGCTTCTCCTCGGGCGAGCAGTACTTC. Amino acid sequence: CASSFSSGEQYF.

About this clonotype itself: A single base is all that separates this from a far larger clone, so a read error is likely. The chain recombines TRBV7-2 with TRBJ2-1; 10 bases fit TRBD2. Trimming removed 1 base from V and 7 bases from J; junction bases left unmatched: 7. The germline V gene has CDR1 SGHTA and CDR2 FQGNSA. The CDR3 has 16 amino acids. The CDR3 region has the DNA TGTGCCAGCAGCTTAGGTCTAGCGGGAGTGAGGAATGAGCAGTTCTTC. Its translation: CASSLGLAGVRNEQFF. Supplemented by reference TRBV7-2 and TRBJ2-1, the full variable domain reads GAGVSQSPSNKVTEKGKDVELRCDPISGHTALYWYRQSLGQGLEFLIYFQGNSAPDKSGLPSDRFSAERTGGSVSTLTIQRTQQEDSAVYLCASSLGLAGVRNEQFFGPGTRLTVL.

Only a few counts were recorded for this clonotype. The chain combines TRBV10-2 with TRBJ1-6; D unresolved. V was trimmed by 2 bases and J by 8 bases, leaving 16 bases between them. The CDR3 extends over 16 amino acids. Germline CDR1 reads WSHSY; CDR2 reads SAAADI. The CDR3 nucleotides are TGCGCCAGCAGTGAGCCTTTCTCTTCGTGGGATTCACCCCTCCACTTT. Its translation: CASSEPFSSWDSPLHF.

The rearrangement uses TRBV2 and TRBJ2-7; no clear D. V was pared by 5 bases and J by 2 bases, with 10 bases between. This CDR3 region has 13 residues. CDR1 and CDR2 (germline): SNHLY, FYNNEI. CDR3 protein: CASSQTDTYEQYF. CDR3 nucleotide sequence: TGTGCCAGCAGTCAGACCGACACCTACGAGCAGTACTTC.

This clonotype was found many times. The rearrangement links TRBV2 to TRBJ1-2; 9 nucleotides match TRBD1. V dropped 7 bases and J dropped 8; count of bases not matched to a gene: 17. The CDR3 sequence is 16 residues long. CDR1 and CDR2 (germline): SNHLY, FYNNEI. The CDR3 sequence: CASTSPLDRGRGGYTF. CDR3 nucleotides: TGTGCCAGCACATCCCCCCTGGACAGGGGCCGGGGGGGCTACACCTTC.

Ten or more counts support this clonotype. This chain joins TRBV7-2 and TRBJ2-1; 10 bases fit TRBD2. The CDR3 is made up of 18 amino acids. In germline, CDR1 is SGHTA, CDR2 FQGNSA. V lost 2 bases to trimming and J lost 10 bases; unmatched junction nucleotides: 17. CDR3 protein: CASSLSPVAGGGEGEQFF. DNA for the CDR3: TGTGCCAGCAGCTTAAGTCCGGTAGCGGGAGGCGGGGAGGGCGAGCAGTTCTTC. Variable domain in full (rest from reference TRBV7-2 and TRBJ2-1): GAGVSQSPSNKVTEKGKDVELRCDPISGHTALYWYRQSLGQGLEFLIYFQGNSAPDKSGLPSDRFSAERTGGSVSTLTIQRTQQEDSAVYLCASSLSPVAGGGEGEQFFGPGTRLTVL.